This entry features one T cell receptor beta chain sequence. Its cognate antigen is unknown. At one boundary the junction diverges from the germline segment, which might be a read error. Per the germline V gene, CDR1 is SGHRS and CDR2 is YFSETQ. CDR3 size: 18 residues. This entry comes from a study of T cell repertoires in cytomegalovirus infection. The wider study: It can be stated that public TCR beta signatures indicated CMV infection as well as a matching HLA type. Regarding the study as a whole: Clonotype analysis showed dominance of the ex vivo response by HLA-C-restricted CMV-specific TCR beta clonotypes. Accumulated public TCR beta family frequency recognized individuals carrying CMV together with the relevant HLA.

TCRdb independently ran MiXCR on the reads; one entry per CDR3 protein. The sample holds 250,000 or so distinct CDR3 sequences; approximately 17% are singletons and the top ten take about 45%. The rearrangement links TRBV5-1 to TRBJ2-6; D is perhaps TRBD1 or TRBD2 (6 bases each). Sequenced sample: CD8+ T cells from PBMCs. This receptor was taken from a human donor in good health (CMV status not recorded). Some clones in this sample may be carry-over from other donors' samples. CDR3 in amino acids: CASSPGGTFDSGANILTF. CDR3 in DNA: TGCGCCAGCAGCCCGGGCGGGACATTCGACTCTGGGGCCAACATCCTGACTTTC.